This note documents a single TCR beta chain sequence. Antigen unknown. CD45RO-negative, CCR7-positively selected cells formed the naive CD8 fraction, excluding terminally differentiated effector memory CD45RA+ cells. CDR1 and CDR2 from the germline V gene are SGDLS and YYNGEE. The CDR3 contains 15 residues. Losses at the gene ends were 4 bases for V and 0 bases for J; bases not matched to a gene: 5. Sorted-subset replicate PCR reactions were performed with approximately 200 ng DNA, corresponding to tens of thousands of T cell genomes. Assay: immunoSEQ multiplex PCR; the TCRdb copy retains only in-frame clones and omits some. Of nearly 2 million clones listed, about 94% were seen once; the top ten hold roughly 1.2%. This entry is derived from a study of shared clonotypes between healthy human individuals. Findings and caveats of the study: Shared clonotypes across all four donors exceeded non-shared ones in generation probability. Across subsets, estimated richness was generally greater for naive than for memory populations. Specimens sampled were limited to blood, with tissue repertoires likely differing.

Sequencing was performed on naive CD8+ T cells sorted from blood. The TCR was taken from a man aged 18 to 30 in good health. The V and J genes are TRBV9 and TRBJ2-3, with TRBD2 matching 7 bases. In nucleotides, the CDR3 is TGTGCCAGCAGCCCCCGGGAGGATAGCACAGATACGCAGTATTTT. It specifies CASSPREDSTDTQYF.